The source of this T cell receptor beta chain is a study of blood T cell repertoires in COVID-19. For the study at large: COVID-19 samples from acute and convalescent phases originated in the United States, Italy and Spain. Sample material is recorded as cDNA or gDNA derived from T cells, B-cell-depleted T cells, or PBMCs.

The V end was cut by 4 bases, the J end by 0 bases, with 6 bases between. The CDR3 is made up of 12 amino acids. From germline, CDR1 is GTSNPN and CDR2 SVGIG (reference sequence). In assigning cohorts, the study relied on participant-reported clinical history. Cohort 3 recovery required two negative PCRs, clearance, or symptom resolution. TCRdb's copy holds only in-frame clones and misses some; the assay was immunoSEQ multiplex PCR. The sample records 310,000 or so clones, 75% to 90% being singletons. The sequence came from a woman aged 40 to 50 who had recovered from COVID-19. The chain is built from TRBV30 and TRBJ2-5; D remains ambiguous. The sample taken for sequencing was PBMCs or T cells enriched from blood (not recorded which). The CDR3, as DNA: TGTGCCTGGAATACAGACCAAGAGACCCAGTACTTC. Translation gives CAWNTDQETQYF. Combining the CDR3 with reference TRBV30 and TRBJ2-5 gives the whole variable domain SQTIHQWPATLVQPVGSPLSLECTVEGTSNPNLYWYRQAAGRGLQLLFYSVGIGQISSEVPQNLSASRPQDRQFILSSKKLLLSDSGFYLCAWNTDQETQYFGPGTRLLVL.